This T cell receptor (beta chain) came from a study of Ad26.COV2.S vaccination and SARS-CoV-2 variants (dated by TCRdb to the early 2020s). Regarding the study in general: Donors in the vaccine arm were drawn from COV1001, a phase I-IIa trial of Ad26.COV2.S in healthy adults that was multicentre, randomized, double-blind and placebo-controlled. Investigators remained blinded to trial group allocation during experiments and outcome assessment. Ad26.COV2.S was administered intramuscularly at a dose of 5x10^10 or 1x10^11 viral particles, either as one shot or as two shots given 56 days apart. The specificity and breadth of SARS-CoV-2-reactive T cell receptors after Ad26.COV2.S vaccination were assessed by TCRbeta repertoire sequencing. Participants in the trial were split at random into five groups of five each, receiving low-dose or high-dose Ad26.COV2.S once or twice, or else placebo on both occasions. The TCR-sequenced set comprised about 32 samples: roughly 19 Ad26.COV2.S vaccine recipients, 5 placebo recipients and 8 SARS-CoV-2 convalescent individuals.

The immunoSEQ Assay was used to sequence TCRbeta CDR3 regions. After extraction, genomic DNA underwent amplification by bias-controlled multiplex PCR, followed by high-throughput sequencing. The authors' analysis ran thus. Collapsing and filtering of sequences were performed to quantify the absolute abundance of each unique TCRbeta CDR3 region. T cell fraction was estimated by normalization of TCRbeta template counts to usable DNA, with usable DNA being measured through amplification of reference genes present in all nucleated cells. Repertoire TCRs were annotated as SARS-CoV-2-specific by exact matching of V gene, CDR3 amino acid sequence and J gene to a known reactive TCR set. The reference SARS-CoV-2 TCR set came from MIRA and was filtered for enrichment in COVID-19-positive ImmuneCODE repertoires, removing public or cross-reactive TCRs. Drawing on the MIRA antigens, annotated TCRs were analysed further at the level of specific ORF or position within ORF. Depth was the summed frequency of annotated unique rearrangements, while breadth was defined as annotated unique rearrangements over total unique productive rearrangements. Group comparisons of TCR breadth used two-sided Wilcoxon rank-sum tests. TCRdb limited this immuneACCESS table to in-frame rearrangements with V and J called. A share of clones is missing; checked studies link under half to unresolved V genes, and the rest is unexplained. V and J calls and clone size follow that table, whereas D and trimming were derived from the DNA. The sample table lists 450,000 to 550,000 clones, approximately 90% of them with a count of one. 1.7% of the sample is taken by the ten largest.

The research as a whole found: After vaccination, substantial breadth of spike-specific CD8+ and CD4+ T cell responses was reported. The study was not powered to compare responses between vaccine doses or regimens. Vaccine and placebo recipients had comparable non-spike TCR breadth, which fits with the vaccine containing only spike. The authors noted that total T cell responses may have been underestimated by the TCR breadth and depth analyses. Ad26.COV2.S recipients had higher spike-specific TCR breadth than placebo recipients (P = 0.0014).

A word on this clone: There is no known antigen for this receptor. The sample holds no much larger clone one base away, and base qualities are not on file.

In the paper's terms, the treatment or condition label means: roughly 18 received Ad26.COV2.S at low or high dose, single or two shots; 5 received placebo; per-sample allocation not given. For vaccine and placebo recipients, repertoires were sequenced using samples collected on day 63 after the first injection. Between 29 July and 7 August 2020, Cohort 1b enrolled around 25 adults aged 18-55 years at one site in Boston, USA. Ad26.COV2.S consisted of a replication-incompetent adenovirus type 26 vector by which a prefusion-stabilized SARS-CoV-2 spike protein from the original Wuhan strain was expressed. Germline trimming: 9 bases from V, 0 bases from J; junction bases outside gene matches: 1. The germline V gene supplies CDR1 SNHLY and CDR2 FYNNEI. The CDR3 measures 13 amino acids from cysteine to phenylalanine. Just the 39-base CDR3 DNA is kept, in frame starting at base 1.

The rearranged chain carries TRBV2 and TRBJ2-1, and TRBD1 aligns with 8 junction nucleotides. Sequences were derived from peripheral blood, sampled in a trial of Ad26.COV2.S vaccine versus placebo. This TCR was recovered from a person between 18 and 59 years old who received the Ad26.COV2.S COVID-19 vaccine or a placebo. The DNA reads TGTGCCAGGGGACAGGCCTCCTACAATGAGCAGTTCTTC. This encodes CARGQASYNEQFF.